The 5 T cell receptor beta chains below all came from one sample that was sequenced in a study of cytomegalovirus exposure and HLA in healthy donors. It was with 60 Vbeta and 13 Jbeta primers that the PCR ran. Using immunoSEQ multiplex PCR, the repertoire was profiled, and TCRdb retains in-frame clones only, with some absent. The sample contains 120,000 or so clones, approximately 72% of which appear only once. Sequencing was carried out using PBMCs. The receptors shown here come from a middle-aged woman in good health and CMV-seropositive.

Only one count was recorded for this clone. The genes are TRBV4-3 and TRBJ2-2, with 10 bases identical to TRBD2. The CDR3 loop spans 19 amino acids. The ends lost 0 bases at V and 3 bases at J; junction bases unmatched: 10. The germline gives CDR1 LGHNA, CDR2 YSLEER. CDR3 residues: CASSQDTLAGAHDTGELFF. The CDR3 coding sequence is TGCGCCAGCAGCCAAGATACCCTAGCGGGGGCTCATGACACCGGGGAGCTGTTTTTT.

The genes are TRBV5-4 and TRBJ1-4; D is uncertain. This CDR3 contains 19 residues. CDR1 is SGHNT, CDR2 YYREEE, per germline (reference sequence). V lost 1 base and J lost 2, with 21 bases in between. DNA of the CDR3: TGTGCCAGCAGCTTGTCAAGGTTAGGTAACAAGGAGACTAATGAAAAACTGTTTTTT. It is translated as CASSLSRLGNKETNEKLFF.

This clone was seen only a few times. The chain recombines TRBV4-2 with TRBJ1-2, with 10 bases lining up with TRBD1. The V gene end was trimmed by 1 base and the J gene end by 3 bases; junction bases not matched to a gene: 2. This CDR3 is built from 15 residues. Germline lookup yields CDR1 LGHNA and CDR2 YNFKEQ. CDR3 loop: CASSQGTGGDYGYTF. CDR3 sequence (DNA): TGTGCCAGCAGCCAAGGGACAGGGGGTGACTATGGCTACACCTTC.

The rearrangement joins TRBV2 to TRBJ2-7; D perhaps matches TRBD1 (5 bases). Germline assignment: CDR1 SNHLY and CDR2 FYNNEI. The CDR3 is made up of 15 amino acids. V lost 7 bases, J lost 4 bases, and 20 bases lay in between. The CDR3 is CASTRAGTGVYEQYF. Written as DNA, the CDR3 is TGTGCCAGCACTAGGGCCGGAACAGGTGTTTACGAGCAGTACTTC.

This clone was seen a single time. This chain connects TRBV7-2 to TRBJ2-7, with 7 bases matching TRBD1. With V trimmed by 1 base and J by 3 bases, 3 bases remained unmatched. The CDR3 length is 14 residues. In germline, CDR1 is SGHTA, CDR2 FQGNSA. CDR3 nucleotides: TGTGCCAGCAGCTTAGGCCCAGGGGGCTACGAGCAGTACTTC. Translating gives CASSLGPGGYEQYF.